Sequencing of this TCR beta chain was carried out in a study of blood T cells in healthy people across ages (dated by TCRdb to between 2015 and 2016). General notes on the study: In model experiments, template switching captured roughly one uniquely barcoded TCR beta cDNA molecule for every two T cells. To track age-related changes in TCR beta repertoire diversity, the study relied on deep sequencing normalized with unique cDNA molecular identifiers. The donors were divided into four age groups: young (average approximately 15 years), middle-aged (roughly 42), aged (about 60) and long-lived (82). The study analyzed two additional independent replicas of 1 million unique cDNA reads from the same blood draw for two donors, one aged 18 to 29 and one aged 80 or older. To avoid experimental bias, donors of different ages were distributed randomly across sequencing lanes.

Library creation used 5' RACE. The reads were generated on an Illumina HiSeq 2500. A second PCR of roughly 7 to 12 cycles was performed with a sample-barcoded 5' primer and a J-beta primer mix. A template-switch 5' adaptor carrying 12 random nucleotides introduced a unique molecular identifier onto each TCR beta cDNA molecule. Each sample yielded at least 3 million CDR3-containing paired-end reads. First-strand cDNA synthesis was performed from all RNA using the Mint cDNA synthesis kit, with priming by a TRBC-specific oligonucleotide. Following uracil-DNA glycosylase treatment, all cDNA underwent a first 18-cycle PCR with the universal primers M1SS and BC2_uni_R. As for how the authors treated the data: Normalization of each sample was performed by random selection of 1 million high-quality reads, each carrying a distinct molecular identifier. Reads with shared molecular identifiers were discarded instead of being binned into consensus sequences. MiTCR, run with a Q25 quality threshold and the strictest error-elimination algorithm, handled CDR3 identification, clonotype clustering and error correction. A nonparametric unseen species model using Euler transformation provided a lower-bound estimate of total TCR beta diversity. The public sequencing data were trimmed at Q25 with fastp and processed into clonotypes with MiXCR by TCRdb, which kept only in-frame beta chains. A single entry per CDR3 protein holds the most common genes and DNA from its merged rows. The V and J calls were not made by the authors but by TCRdb's processing. The sample yields 650,000 to 1,000,000 distinct CDR3 sequences; 35% to 40% were counted once. The leading ten clones occupy over 10% of the sample.

Systemically healthy Caucasian individuals from Russia, around 38 in total and aged about 6 to 90 years, were included as donors. Each donor gave ten milliliters of peripheral blood, drawn into EDTA-treated Vacutainer tubes. PBMCs were isolated by Ficoll-Paque density-gradient centrifugation, with at least 6 million obtained per sample. Total RNA was extracted from PBMCs with Trizol reagent, with at least 5 micrograms obtained per sample. For every donor, flow cytometry on a PBMC aliquot measured the percentage of naive CD45RAhigh/CD27high T cells. Study-level results and caveats: Bulk unsorted PBMC profiling prevented conclusive comparison of naive and antigen-experienced compartments. There was a strong correlation between observed TCR beta diversity and the percentage of naive T cells measured by flow cytometry. The long-lived group showed more naive CD4+ T cells, fewer expanded clones and increased TCR diversity than the aged group, suggesting age selection. The CMV infection status of donors was not known, potentially confounding age-related changes in expanded clonotypes. As age increased, observed TCR beta diversity per million T cells dropped in a roughly linear way, and a significant reduction was already evident by age approximately 40. Estimates of total diversity based on one million sequenced T cells were considered lower bounds and underestimates.

In regard to this clonotype: What antigen it recognizes has not been identified. No per-base quality is available; no much larger clone lies one base away.

The sequencing sample was made of blood. The origin of this receptor is a man aged 18 to 29 in good health.

The nucleotide sequence reads TGTGCCAGCAGCTTAGGTGCGGGGTCCTCGCGGTATCGGCCCCAGCATTTT. This sequence encodes CASSLGAGSSRYRPQHF. This chain joins TRBV7-2 to TRBJ1-5, with the D gene not clear enough to name. The germline V gene provides CDR1 SGHTA and CDR2 FQGNSA. Counted from cysteine to phenylalanine, this CDR3 has 17 amino acids. Just CDR3 DNA is preserved here, 51 bases in frame from base 1. Deletion took 1 base off V and 9 bases off J, with a span of 22 bases between the germline ends.